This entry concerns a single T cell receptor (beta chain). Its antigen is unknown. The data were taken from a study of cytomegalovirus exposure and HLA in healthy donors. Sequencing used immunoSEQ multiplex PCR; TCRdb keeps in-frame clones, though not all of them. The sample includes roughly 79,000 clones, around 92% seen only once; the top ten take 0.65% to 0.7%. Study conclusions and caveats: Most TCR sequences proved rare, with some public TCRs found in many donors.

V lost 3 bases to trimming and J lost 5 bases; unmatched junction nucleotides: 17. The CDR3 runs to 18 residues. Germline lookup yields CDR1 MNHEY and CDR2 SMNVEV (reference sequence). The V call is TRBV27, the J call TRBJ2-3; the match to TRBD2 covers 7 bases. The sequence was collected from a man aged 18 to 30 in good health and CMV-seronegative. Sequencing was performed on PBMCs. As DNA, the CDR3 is TGTGCCAGCAGTTTGATGGGTAAAGCGGGACCTCTGGTAGATACGCAGTATTTT. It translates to CASSLMGKAGPLVDTQYF.